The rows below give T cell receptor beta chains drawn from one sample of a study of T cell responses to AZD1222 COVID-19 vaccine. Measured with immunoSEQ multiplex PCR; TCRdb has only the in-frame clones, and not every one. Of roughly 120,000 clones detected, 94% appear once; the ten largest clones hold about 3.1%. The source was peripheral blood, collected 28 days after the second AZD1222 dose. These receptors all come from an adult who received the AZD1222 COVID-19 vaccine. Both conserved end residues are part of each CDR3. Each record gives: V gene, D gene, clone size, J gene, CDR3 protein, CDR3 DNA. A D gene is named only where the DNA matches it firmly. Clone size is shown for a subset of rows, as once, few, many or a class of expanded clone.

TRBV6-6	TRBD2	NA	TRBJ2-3	CASSGTSGTDTQYF	TGTGCCAGCAGTGGGACTAGCGGCACAGATACGCAGTATTTT
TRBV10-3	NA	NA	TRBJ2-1	CAISAAVSSYNEQFF	TGTGCCATCAGTGCTGCGGTTAGCTCCTACAATGAGCAGTTCTTC
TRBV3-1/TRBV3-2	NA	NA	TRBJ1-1	CASSQVAQGTPLF	NA
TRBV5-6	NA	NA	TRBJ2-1	CASSLGLSYNEQFF	TGTGCCAGCAGCTTGGGACTATCCTACAATGAGCAGTTCTTC
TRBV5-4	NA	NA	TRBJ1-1	CASILGGGKNTEAFF	TGTGCCAGCATCCTAGGGGGAGGTAAGAACACTGAAGCTTTCTTT
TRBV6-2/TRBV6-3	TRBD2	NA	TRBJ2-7	CASSYSGGGGYEQYF	TGTGCCAGCAGTTACTCGGGCGGGGGGGGATACGAGCAGTACTTC
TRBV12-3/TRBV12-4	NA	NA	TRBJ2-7	CASSQNYEQYF	TGTGCCAGCAGTCAAAATTACGAGCAGTACTTC
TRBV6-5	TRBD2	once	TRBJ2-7	CASSYAGRSSYEQYF	TGTGCCAGCAGTTACGCCGGGAGGAGCTCCTACGAGCAGTACTTC
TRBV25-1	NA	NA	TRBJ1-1	CASRTEMRGTEAFF	TGTGCCAGCCGCACCGAGATGCGAGGAACTGAAGCTTTCTTT
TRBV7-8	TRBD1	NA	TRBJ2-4	CASSFNPTGTGGSIQYF	TGTGCCAGCAGCTTCAATCCGACCGGGACAGGGGGCAGCATTCAGTACTTC
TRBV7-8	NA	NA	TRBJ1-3	CASSNSPGAPPGNTIYF	TGTGCCAGCAGCAATTCCCCCGGGGCGCCTCCTGGAAACACCATATATTTT
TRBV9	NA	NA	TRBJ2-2	CASSVGSGELFF	TGTGCCAGCAGCGTAGGGAGCGGGGAGCTGTTTTTT
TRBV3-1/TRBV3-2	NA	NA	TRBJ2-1	CASSQALPNEQFF	TGTGCCAGCAGCCAAGCCTTACCGAATGAGCAGTTCTTC
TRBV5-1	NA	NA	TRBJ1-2	CASSLGGHYGYTF	TGCGCCAGCAGCTTGGGAGGGCATTATGGCTACACCTTC
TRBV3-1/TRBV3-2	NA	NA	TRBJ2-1	CASSQTGQNYNEQFF	TGTGCCAGCAGCCAAACAGGGCAGAATTACAATGAGCAGTTCTTC
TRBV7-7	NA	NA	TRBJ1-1	CASSSSWGTEAFF	TGTGCCAGCAGCTCCTCTTGGGGCACTGAAGCTTTCTTT
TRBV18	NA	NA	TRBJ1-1	CASSPGRVNTEAFF	TGTGCCAGCTCACCGGGAAGGGTGAACACTGAAGCTTTCTTT
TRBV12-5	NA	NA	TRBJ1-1	CASTNEVNTEAFF	TGTGCTAGTACAAATGAAGTGAACACTGAAGCTTTCTTT
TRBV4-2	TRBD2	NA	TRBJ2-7	CASSPTSGAYSSYEQYF	TGTGCCAGCAGCCCGACTAGCGGGGCCTACAGCTCCTACGAGCAGTACTTC
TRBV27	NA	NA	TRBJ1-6	CASGAGDNSPLHF	TGTGCCAGCGGGGCAGGGGATAATTCACCCCTCCACTTT
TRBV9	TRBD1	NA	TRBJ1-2	CASSVGGQVDAYGYTF	TGTGCCAGCAGCGTAGGAGGACAGGTCGACGCCTATGGCTACACCTTC
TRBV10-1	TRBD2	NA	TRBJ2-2	CASSPLWTSGRYSTGELFF	TGCGCCAGCAGTCCCCTTTGGACTAGCGGGAGATATAGTACCGGGGAGCTGTTTTTT
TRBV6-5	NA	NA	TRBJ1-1	CASSYFGPSLNTEAFF	NA
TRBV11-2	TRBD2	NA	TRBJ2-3	CASSALAGEGDTQYF	TGTGCCAGCAGCGCACTAGCGGGAGAGGGCGATACGCAGTATTTT